The next 32 T cell receptor beta chains were all read from a single sample in a study of control samples from healthy donors and cancer patients. Repertoires were generated with immunoSEQ multiplex PCR, while TCRdb's copy carries only in-frame clones and drops some. The table lists fewer than 200,000 clones, roughly 94% of them singletons, with 12% to 15% in the top ten. Sequenced material: PBMCs. The receptors were gathered from a man in his 60s with colorectal cancer.

The V and J genes are TRBV5-4 and TRBJ2-1; D is possibly TRBD1 or TRBD2 (5 bases each). CDR1 is SGHNT and CDR2 is YYREEE in the germline V gene (reference sequence). CDR3 length: 15 amino acids. V dropped 2 bases and J dropped 5 bases, with 14 bases sitting between them. The chain's CDR3 is CASSFTGPLNNEQFF. The CDR3 nucleotides are TGTGCCAGCAGCTTCACGGGACCCCTTAACAATGAGCAGTTCTTC. The whole variable domain, remainder taken from reference TRBV5-4 and TRBJ2-1, is ETGVTQSPTHLIKTRGQQVTLRCSSQSGHNTVSWYQQALGQGPQFIFQYYREEENGRGNFPPRFSGLQFPNYSSELNVNALELDDSALYLCASSFTGPLNNEQFFGPGTRLTVL.

The chain carries TRBV28 and TRBJ2-5; D is perhaps TRBD1 (5 bases). Germline CDR1 and CDR2: MDHEN and SYDVKM. The CDR3 is 13 amino acids. V was cut by 3 bases and J by 7 bases, with 12 bases left in between. The CDR3 loop is CASSFQGWWTQYF. The CDR3 bases are TGTGCCAGCAGTTTCCAGGGATGGTGGACCCAGTACTTC.

The CDR3 reads CASTWAGGVQPQHF. The CDR3 DNA follows: TGTGCCAGCACTTGGGCGGGGGGGGTACAGCCCCAGCATTTT. The genes are TRBV2 and TRBJ1-5; TRBD1 might be the D (5 bases). This CDR3 has 14 residues. Germline CDR1 SNHLY, CDR2 FYNNEI. V shed 7 bases and J shed 7 bases, with 17 bases lying between them.

The J gene is TRBJ1-1, the V gene TRBV2; D unresolved. The CDR3 is 13 residues long. In germline, CDR1 is SNHLY, CDR2 FYNNEI. V lost 4 bases and J 3 bases, leaving 9 bases between the germline ends. The CDR3 sequence: CASSANLDTEAFF. In DNA form, the CDR3 reads TGTGCCAGCAGTGCGAATTTGGACACTGAAGCTTTCTTT. Based on the CDR3 plus reference TRBV2 and TRBJ1-1, the full variable domain is EPEVTQTPSHQVTQMGQEVILRCVPISNHLYFYWYRQILGQKVEFLVSFYNNEISEKSEIFDDQFSVERPDGSNFTLKIRSTKLEDSAMYFCASSANLDTEAFFGQGTRLTVV.

Of note for this clone: At one end, the junction sequence differs from germline, possibly due to a read error. The chain joins TRBV6-5 to TRBJ1-4; no reliable D call. The CDR3 is 14 residues long. Germline V gene lookup returns CDR1 MNHEY and CDR2 SVGAGI. CDR3: CASSRDWTSEKLFF. The CDR3 DNA is TGTGCCAGCAGTAGGGATTGGACTAGTGAAAAACTGTTTTTT.

The rearrangement uses TRBV28 and TRBJ2-7, with D tentatively TRBD1 (5 bases). Trimming removed 4 bases from V and 0 bases from J, with 10 bases in between. Looked up from germline, CDR1 is MDHEN and CDR2 is SYDVKM. This CDR3 region has 14 residues. The CDR3 spells CASSSLTASYEQYF. The CDR3 nucleotides are TGTGCCAGCAGTTCTCTGACAGCCTCCTACGAGCAGTACTTC.

CDR3: CASTSGGATDTQYF. Here the CDR3 DNA reads TGTGCCAGCACCTCGGGCGGGGCCACAGATACGCAGTATTTT. The rearrangement uses TRBV28 and TRBJ2-3; TRBD2 is a possible D gene (6 bases). The CDR3 runs to 14 residues. Trimming removed 7 bases at V and 2 bases at J, with 13 bases between. Germline V gene data show CDR1 as MDHEN and CDR2 as SYDVKM.

The rearrangement joins TRBV11-2 to TRBJ2-7; 9 positions agree with TRBD2. CDR1 and CDR2 from the germline V gene are SGHAT and FQNNGV. Trimming cost V 0 bases and J 4 bases; bases outside gene matches: 7. This CDR3 region has 16 residues. CDR3 DNA: TGTGCCAGCAGCTTAGAGGCTAGCGGGACAAGGTACGAGCAGTACTTC. It specifies CASSLEASGTRYEQYF.

This chain joins TRBV6-1 and TRBJ2-1; 7 bases map to TRBD2. CDR1 and CDR2 from the germline V gene are MNHNS and SASEGT. With 4 bases clipped from V and 8 bases from J, the junction kept 5 bases outside the gene matches. CDR3 length: 13 residues. In nucleotides, the CDR3 is TGTGCCAGCAGTGGGGAGGGGAGCGATGAGCAGTTCTTC. Translating gives CASSGEGSDEQFF.

This sequence joins TRBV19 and TRBJ2-1, with 9 positions matching TRBD2. V lost 1 base, J lost 4 bases, and 5 bases stayed unmatched. Looked up from germline, CDR1 is LNHDA and CDR2 is SQIVND (reference sequence). The CDR3 spans 16 residues. This chain's CDR3 is CASSIGASGAYNEQFF. CDR3 nucleotides: TGTGCCAGTAGTATAGGGGCTAGCGGGGCGTACAATGAGCAGTTCTTC.

The V gene is TRBV3-1 (or the pseudogene TRBV3-2), the J gene TRBJ1-1; no reliable D call. CDR3 length: 8 residues. Germline CDR1 and CDR2: LGHDT and YNNKEL (reference sequence). Between the trimmed V and J ends, which lost 1 base and 12 bases, there was a span of 0 bases. CDR3 sequence: CASSQAFF. The CDR3 nucleotides read TGTGCCAGCAGCCAAGCTTTCTTT.

This clone was seen only once. The same CDR3 can be traced to other DNA sequences in this sample. This chain connects TRBV5-1 to TRBJ2-5; unclear D gene. V lost 0 bases and J 5 bases, leaving 8 bases between the germline ends. Germline CDR1 reads SGHRS; CDR2 reads YFSETQ. The CDR3 sequence is 13 residues long. DNA for the CDR3: TGCGCCAGCAGCTTGGGTGTCCGGGAGACCCAGTACTTC. It yields the protein CASSLGVRETQYF.

This clone was detected once. The chain is built from TRBV6-4 and TRBJ2-7, with 9 bases lining up with TRBD1. There are 14 residues in the CDR3. Germline lookup yields CDR1 MRHNA and CDR2 SNTAGT. V lost 6 bases and J lost 1; bases outside the gene matches: 4. CDR3 protein: CASRGGQGSYEQYF. The DNA for the CDR3 is TGTGCCAGCAGGGGGGGACAGGGATCCTACGAGCAGTACTTC.

The CDR3 DNA reads TGTGCCAGTAGTATATTGGGCGGCTACACCTTC. Amino acid sequence: CASSILGGYTF. The chain carries TRBV19 and TRBJ1-2; D not resolved. This CDR3 has 11 amino acids. CDR1 and CDR2 from the germline V gene are LNHDA and SQIVND (reference sequence). Trimming removed 2 bases at V and 8 bases at J, with 6 bases between.

The chain employs TRBV6-6 and TRBJ1-3; 7 nucleotides agree with TRBD1. Trimming at V came to 2 bases and at J to 3 bases, leaving 4 bases not matched to a gene. Germline V gene sequence: CDR1 MNHNY, CDR2 SVGAGI (reference sequence). This CDR3 is built from 15 residues. The CDR3 DNA is TGTGCCAGCAGTTACGAGGGGGCAGGTGGAAACACCATATATTTT. The encoded protein is CASSYEGAGGNTIYF.

This clone was counted a few times. This chain's CDR3 is CASSSAAWRGGTEAFF. CDR3 coding DNA: TGTGCCAGCAGCTCGGCCGCTTGGAGGGGGGGCACTGAAGCTTTCTTT. The chain is built from TRBV11-1 and TRBJ1-1; D is possibly TRBD1 (6 bases). Trimming pared 4 bases from V and 4 bases from J, leaving 19 bases between. The CDR3 sequence is 16 residues long. The germline CDR1 and CDR2 sequences are SGHAT and FQDESV (reference sequence). The full variable domain, with the rest looked up from reference TRBV11-1 and TRBJ1-1, is EAEVAQSPRYKITEKSQAVAFWCDPISGHATLYWYRQILGQGPELLVQFQDESVVDDSQLPKDRFSAERLKGVDSTLKIQPAELGDSAMYLCASSSAAWRGGTEAFFGQGTRLTVV.

The V call is TRBV4-1, the J call TRBJ1-5, with D perhaps TRBD1 (5 bases). The V end was cut by 6 bases, the J end by 4 bases, with 16 bases between. This CDR3 has 15 residues. The germline V gene encodes CDR1 MGHRA and CDR2 YSYEKL. CDR3 in DNA: TGCGCCAGCAGGCTTGGGCAGGGCACTAATCAGCCCCAGCATTTT. Protein product: CASRLGQGTNQPQHF.

The CDR3 DNA follows: TGTGCCAGCAGTTACGCCGGGGCTCTCTCCTACGAGCAGTACTTC. It is translated as CASSYAGALSYEQYF. The V and J genes are TRBV6-2 or TRBV6-3 and TRBJ2-7; either TRBD1 or TRBD2 may supply D (5 bases each). This CDR3 contains 15 residues. V was pared by 2 bases and J by 0 bases, with 11 bases between. Germline V gene lookup returns CDR1 MNHEY and CDR2 SVGEGT.

The chain employs TRBV5-1 and TRBJ2-7, with D possibly matching TRBD1 (7 bases). Trimming pared 4 bases from V and 6 bases from J, leaving 11 bases between. This CDR3 comprises 12 residues. Germline-derived CDR1 and CDR2 are SGHRS and YFSETQ. CDR3 in amino acids: CASSPGGGEQYF. In nucleotides, the CDR3 is TGCGCCAGCAGCCCAGGGGGAGGCGAGCAGTACTTC.

V gene TRBV7-2 combines with J gene TRBJ2-7; 8 nucleotides line up with TRBD1. This CDR3 has 15 amino acids. Germline V gene sequence: CDR1 SGHTA, CDR2 FQGNSA. V was clipped by 1 base and J by 4 bases; unmatched bases: 6. The DNA for the CDR3 is TGTGCCAGCAGCTTAGTTTCAGGGGGCATGTACGAGCAGTACTTC. This encodes CASSLVSGGMYEQYF. Complete variable domain (other parts from reference TRBV7-2 and TRBJ2-7): GAGVSQSPSNKVTEKGKDVELRCDPISGHTALYWYRQSLGQGLEFLIYFQGNSAPDKSGLPSDRFSAERTGGSVSTLTIQRTQQEDSAVYLCASSLVSGGMYEQYFGPGTRLTVT.

The chain is built from TRBV10-2 and TRBJ2-2; 8 bases align to TRBD1. CDR1 and CDR2 (germline): WSHSY, SAAADI. The V gene end was trimmed by 7 bases and the J gene end by 5 bases; junction bases not matched to a gene: 6. The CDR3 consists of 14 residues. The CDR3 loop is CASMVTGVTGELFF. In DNA form, the CDR3 reads TGCGCCAGCATGGTGACAGGGGTAACCGGGGAGCTGTTTTTT.

In DNA, the CDR3 is TGCGCCAGCAGCCATGACCTCGGGACAGGCGTTAGGACCGGGGAGCTGTTTTTT. This codes for CASSHDLGTGVRTGELFF. The genes are TRBV4-3 and TRBJ2-2; 8 bases align to TRBD1. The V segment lost 3 bases and the J segment 5 bases; nucleotides outside the gene matches: 14. The CDR3 loop spans 18 amino acids. The germline gives CDR1 LGHNA, CDR2 YSLEER.

This chain uses TRBV5-5 with TRBJ1-1; D gene unclear. This CDR3 comprises 12 residues. V gave up 4 bases and J gave up 8 bases, with 12 bases separating them. Germline V CDR1 and CDR2: SGHKS, YYEKEE (reference sequence). In nucleotides, the CDR3 is TGTGCCAGCAGCGGGAGGGCCGCGGAAGCTTTCTTT. This translates into CASSGRAAEAFF.

This chain connects TRBV3-1 (or the pseudogene TRBV3-2) to TRBJ2-7; D is uncertain. The CDR3 is made up of 15 amino acids. Germline assignment: CDR1 LGHDT and CDR2 YNNKEL (reference sequence). V lost 2 bases and J 4 bases, leaving 15 bases between the germline ends. This CDR3 is CASSQSRALCYEQYF. CDR3 nucleotides: TGTGCCAGCAGCCAAAGCAGAGCCTTATGTTACGAGCAGTACTTC.

The rearrangement links TRBV10-3 to TRBJ2-6; perhaps TRBD1 as D (6 bases). Germline values: CDR1 ENHRY, CDR2 SYGVKD. Trimming pared 3 bases from V and 1 base from J, leaving 16 bases between. There are 18 residues in the CDR3. The CDR3 sequence is CAISEFGQFTSGANVLTF. In nucleotides, the CDR3 is TGTGCCATCAGTGAATTCGGACAGTTCACTTCTGGGGCCAACGTCCTGACTTTC.

This chain links TRBV11-2 with TRBJ1-1; a possible D gene is TRBD1 (5 bases). The CDR3 totals 15 residues. The germline gives CDR1 SGHAT, CDR2 FQNNGV. V dropped 4 bases and J dropped 1 base, with 13 bases sitting between them. The CDR3 reads CASSSHLRGNTEAFF. CDR3 DNA: TGTGCCAGCAGCTCCCACCTGAGGGGGAACACTGAAGCTTTCTTT.

The chain links TRBV7-8 to TRBJ2-3; TRBD2 aligns across 12 bases. Germline CDR1 and CDR2: SGHVS and FQNEAQ. V lost 6 bases, J lost 5 bases, and 6 bases stayed unmatched. CDR3 length: 15 residues. As DNA, the CDR3 is TGTGCCAGCAGAAGACTAGCGGGGGTGGTAGATACGCAGTATTTT. Its translation is CASRRLAGVVDTQYF.

The chain employs TRBV5-1 and TRBJ2-2, with D uncertain. This CDR3 region has 17 residues. V was shortened by 4 bases and J by 4 bases, with 20 bases between the two germline ends. Per germline, CDR1 SGHRS and CDR2 YFSETQ. The CDR3 DNA follows: TGCGCCAGCAGCCCGCAAGAGCGTAGTTATTCCACCGGGGAGCTGTTTTTT. This gives the protein CASSPQERSYSTGELFF.

This clone was recorded only once. This chain uses TRBV2 with TRBJ2-7, with D unresolved. V lost 6 bases to trimming and J lost 0 bases, with 15 bases between them. Per the germline V gene, CDR1 is SNHLY and CDR2 is FYNNEI. The length of the CDR3 is 15 residues. The DNA of the CDR3 is TGTGCCAGCAGCCCCGGGCCTCCGAGCTCCTACGAGCAGTACTTC. It yields the protein CASSPGPPSSYEQYF.

The chain couples TRBV14 to TRBJ2-5, with 13 positions matching TRBD2. This CDR3 has 17 residues. The trim removed 4 bases at V and 0 bases at J, leaving 5 bases unmatched. Germline assignment: CDR1 SGHDN and CDR2 FVKESK. The CDR3 nucleotides are TGTGCCAGCAGCCCAGGGACTAGCGGGGACTACCAAGAGACCCAGTACTTC. This translates into CASSPGTSGDYQETQYF.

The V call is TRBV28, the J call TRBJ2-1; TRBD1 matches 9 bases. The length of the CDR3 is 13 residues. The V segment lost 7 bases and the J segment 6 bases; nucleotides outside the gene matches: 4. Per the germline V gene, CDR1 is MDHEN and CDR2 is SYDVKM. CDR3 coding DNA: TGTGCCAGCAAACAGGGGGCCCTCAATGAGCAGTTCTTC. The encoded protein is CASKQGALNEQFF. Full variable domain (rest looked up from reference TRBV28 and TRBJ2-1): DVKVTQSSRYLVKRTGEKVFLECVQDMDHENMFWYRQDPGLGLRLIYFSYDVKMKEKGDIPEGYSVSREKKERFSLILESASTNQTSMYLCASKQGALNEQFFGPGTRLTVL.

The V gene is TRBV5-8, the J gene TRBJ2-2; D might be TRBD1 or TRBD2, each matching 5 bases. This CDR3 is 15 amino acids long. Germline assignment: CDR1 SGHTS and CDR2 YDEGEE. V was shortened by 0 bases and J by 4 bases, with 10 bases between the two germline ends. The CDR3 sequence is CASSLAGLGTGELFF. The CDR3 DNA sequence: TGTGCCAGCAGCTTGGCGGGGCTGGGCACCGGGGAGCTGTTTTTT.